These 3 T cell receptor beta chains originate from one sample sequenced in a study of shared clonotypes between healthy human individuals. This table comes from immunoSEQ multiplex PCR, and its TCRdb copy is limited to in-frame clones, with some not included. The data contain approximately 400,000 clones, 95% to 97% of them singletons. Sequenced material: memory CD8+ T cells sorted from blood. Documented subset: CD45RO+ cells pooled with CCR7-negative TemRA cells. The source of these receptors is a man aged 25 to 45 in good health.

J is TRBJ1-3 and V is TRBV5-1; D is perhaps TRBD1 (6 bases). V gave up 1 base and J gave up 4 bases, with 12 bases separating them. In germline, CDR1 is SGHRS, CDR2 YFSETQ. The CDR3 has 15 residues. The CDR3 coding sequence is TGCGCCAGCAGCTTGTCACAGGGACCGGGAAACACCATATATTTT. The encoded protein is CASSLSQGPGNTIYF.

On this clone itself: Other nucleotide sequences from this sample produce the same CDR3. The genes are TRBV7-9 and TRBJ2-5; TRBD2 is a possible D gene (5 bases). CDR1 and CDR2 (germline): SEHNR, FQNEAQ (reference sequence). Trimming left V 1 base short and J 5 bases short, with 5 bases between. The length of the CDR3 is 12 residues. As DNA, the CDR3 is TGTGCCAGCAGCTTAGGGAGGGAGACCCAGTACTTC. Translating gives CASSLGRETQYF. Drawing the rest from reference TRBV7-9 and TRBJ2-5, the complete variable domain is DTGVSQNPRHKITKRGQNVTFRCDPISEHNRLYWYRQTLGQGPEFLTYFQNEAQLEKSRLLSDRFSAERPKGSFSTLEIQRTEQGDSAMYLCASSLGRETQYFGPGTRLLVL.

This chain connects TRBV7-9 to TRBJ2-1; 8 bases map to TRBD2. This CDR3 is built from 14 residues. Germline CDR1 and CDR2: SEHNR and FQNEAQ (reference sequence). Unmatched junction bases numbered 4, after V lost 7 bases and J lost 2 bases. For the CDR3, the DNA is TGTGCCAGCACCCTAGCGGGTCCCTACAATGAGCAGTTCTTC. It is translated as CASTLAGPYNEQFF.